The 21 T cell receptor beta chains below all came from one sample that was sequenced in a study of cytomegalovirus exposure and HLA in healthy donors. Vbeta (60) and Jbeta (13) primers were used in the PCR. Measured with immunoSEQ multiplex PCR; TCRdb has only the in-frame clones, and not every one. The sample lists approximately 130,000 clones, more than 60% occurring once. Sequenced input: PBMCs. These receptors came from a man aged 30 to 45 in good health and CMV-seronegative.

J is TRBJ2-5 and V is TRBV21-1; whether TRBD1, the table's D call, matches the DNA was not checked. TRBV21-1 counts as a pseudogene. The CDR3 is 16 amino acids. The CDR3 DNA is TGTGCCAGCAGCACCAGGGGGCGAGATTTGTGGGAGACCCAGTACTTC. The encoded protein is CASSTRGRDLWETQYF.

The chain joins TRBV5-1 to TRBJ2-3; 9 bases align to TRBD2. V trimming: 3 bases; J trimming: 2 bases; junction bases outside the gene matches: 7. CDR3 length: 16 amino acids. CDR1 is SGHRS, CDR2 YFSETQ, per germline. CDR3 nucleotides: TGCGCCAGCAGCTCGGCTAGCGGGACTCCCACAGATACGCAGTATTTT. As protein: CASSSASGTPTDTQYF.

This rearrangement joins TRBV30 to TRBJ1-1; D is unclear. The CDR3 loop spans 9 amino acids. The V gene lost 2 bases and the J gene lost 8 bases, with 3 bases spanning the gap. Germline V gene data show CDR1 as GTSNPN and CDR2 as SVGIG (reference sequence). Here the CDR3 reads CAWSPEAFF. The CDR3 DNA reads as TGTGCCTGGAGTCCAGAAGCTTTCTTT.

This chain joins TRBV19 and TRBJ2-2; 9 positions match TRBD1. Germline-derived CDR1 and CDR2 are LNHDA and SQIVND (reference sequence). After removal of 6 bases from V and 1 base from J, the junction contained 0 bases not matched to a gene. The CDR3 runs 14 residues. This chain's CDR3 is CASRDRGNTGELFF. The DNA for the CDR3 is TGTGCCAGTAGGGACAGGGGGAACACCGGGGAGCTGTTTTTT.

The rearrangement links TRBV5-1 to TRBJ1-1, with D possibly matching TRBD1 (6 bases). This CDR3 has 15 residues. V was shortened by 1 base and J by 4 bases, with 14 bases between the two germline ends. Germline-derived CDR1 and CDR2 are SGHRS and YFSETQ. The CDR3 region has the DNA TGCGCCAGCAGCTTGAAGGTACAGGGATTCACTGAAGCTTTCTTT. Translation gives CASSLKVQGFTEAFF.

The chain combines TRBV10-3 with TRBJ1-4, with a possible D match to TRBD1 (5 bases). Germline-derived CDR1 and CDR2 are ENHRY and SYGVKD. Trimming removed 3 bases at V and 4 bases at J, with 6 bases between. This CDR3 is built from 13 residues. This CDR3 is CAISERGNEKLFF. DNA for the CDR3: TGTGCCATCAGTGAAAGGGGTAATGAAAAACTGTTTTTT.

Regarding this clone: Other DNA sequences from this sample encode an identical CDR3 as well. V usage is TRBV28 and J usage is TRBJ2-3, with 7 bases fitting TRBD2. J lost 4 bases, V lost 2 bases, and 0 bases had no gene match. From germline, CDR1 is MDHEN and CDR2 SYDVKM. This CDR3 has 13 residues. The CDR3 is CASSLGGADTQYF. The CDR3 DNA is TGTGCCAGCAGTTTAGGGGGGGCAGATACGCAGTATTTT.

V is TRBV6-1 and J is TRBJ1-5, with D possibly TRBD1 on 6 matching bases. Trimming removed 1 base from V and 7 bases from J, with 17 bases in between. Germline V CDR1 and CDR2: MNHNS, SASEGT. This CDR3 contains 16 residues. The CDR3 region has the DNA TGTGCCAGCAGTGAAGAGACTCCGGACAGAGGGCAGCCCCAGCATTTT. Translation: CASSEETPDRGQPQHF.

The chain joins TRBV7-8 to TRBJ2-7; the match to TRBD2 covers 13 bases. V lost 6 bases, J lost 5 bases, and 4 bases stayed unmatched. Germline assignment: CDR1 SGHVS and CDR2 FQNEAQ. The CDR3 loop spans 14 amino acids. This chain's CDR3 is CASRLAGGLNEQYF. The CDR3 bases are TGTGCCAGCAGACTAGCGGGGGGGCTAAACGAGCAGTACTTC.

This clone came up once. V is TRBV5-4 and J is TRBJ2-1, with 10 bases fitting TRBD1. The germline gives CDR1 SGHNT, CDR2 YYREEE (reference sequence). This CDR3 has 15 amino acids. With 0 bases clipped from V and 9 bases from J, the junction kept 6 bases outside the gene matches. The CDR3 DNA reads TGTGCCAGCAGCTTGGCCAGACAGGGGGCCGGTGAGCAGTTCTTC. Protein sequence: CASSLARQGAGEQFF.

The sample holds one count of this clone. The V call is TRBV10-1, the J call TRBJ2-5, with TRBD2 matching 9 bases. CDR3 length: 15 residues. Trimming cost V 4 bases and J 1 base; bases outside gene matches: 4. CDR1 is WNHNN and CDR2 is SYGVQD in the germline V gene (reference sequence). The CDR3 DNA sequence: TGCGCCAGCAGTGGAGCGGGAGGTCTCCAAGAGACCCAGTACTTC. It is translated as CASSGAGGLQETQYF.

The chain joins TRBV4-3 to TRBJ2-7; 11 nucleotides line up with TRBD2. Trimming took 3 bases from V and 5 from J; bases not matched to a gene: 3. Germline V gene lookup returns CDR1 LGHNA and CDR2 YSLEER. The CDR3 runs 14 residues. CDR3 amino acids: CASSHTSGGNEQYF. In DNA form, the CDR3 reads TGCGCCAGCAGCCATACTAGCGGGGGAAACGAGCAGTACTTC.

The chain carries TRBV5-1 and TRBJ2-3, with TRBD2 identical over 9 bases. V lost 2 bases and J lost 2; bases outside the gene matches: 6. This CDR3 is 16 amino acids long. CDR1 SGHRS and CDR2 YFSETQ come from the germline V gene. The DNA of the CDR3 is TGCGCCAGCAGCTTTGGACTAGCGACTACCACAGATACGCAGTATTTT. This encodes CASSFGLATTTDTQYF.

The J gene is TRBJ1-1, the V gene TRBV27; no definite D call. The V gene's germline CDR1 is MNHEY and CDR2 SMNVEV (reference sequence). V lost 1 base to trimming and J lost 1 base, with 7 bases between them. The CDR3 spans 14 residues. CDR3 region: CASSLFSGNTEAFF. DNA for the CDR3: TGTGCCAGCAGTTTATTCTCCGGGAACACTGAAGCTTTCTTT.

The chain combines TRBV6-5 with TRBJ2-7; 9 bases fit TRBD2. CDR3 length equals 15 residues. The trim removed 5 bases at V and 2 bases at J, leaving 7 bases unmatched. Germline CDR1 and CDR2: MNHEY and SVGAGI. The CDR3 region has the DNA TGTGCCAGCAGTCGCGGACTAGCGAATACCTACGAGCAGTACTTC. Protein sequence: CASSRGLANTYEQYF.

This sequence joins TRBV10-2 and TRBJ1-5; 8 nucleotides match TRBD1. The CDR3 extends over 13 amino acids. Germline assignment: CDR1 WSHSY and CDR2 SAAADI. J was trimmed by 4 bases and V by 5 bases; bases with no gene match: 1. The CDR3 reads CASSQGANQPQHF. CDR3 DNA: TGCGCCAGCAGTCAGGGGGCGAATCAGCCCCAGCATTTT.

This chain links TRBV7-6 with TRBJ1-5, with TRBD1 as a possible D gene (5 bases). Germline CDR1 SGHVS, CDR2 FNYEAQ. V was clipped by 3 bases and J by 6 bases, with 9 bases between them. The length of the CDR3 is 13 residues. The CDR3 protein is CASSLGGFQPQHF. Written as DNA, the CDR3 is TGTGCCAGCAGCTTGGGGGGTTTTCAGCCCCAGCATTTT.

This clone was observed a few times. V usage is TRBV7-9 and J usage is TRBJ2-7; 8 bases align to TRBD1. After removal of 5 bases from V and 2 bases from J, the junction contained 11 bases not matched to a gene. CDR1 SEHNR and CDR2 FQNEAQ come from the germline V gene (reference sequence). There are 16 residues in the CDR3. CDR3 amino acids: CASSPRGQVDTYEQYF. The CDR3 coding sequence is TGTGCCAGCAGCCCGCGGGGACAGGTAGACACCTACGAGCAGTACTTC.

This sequence joins TRBV30 and TRBJ1-5, with 7 nucleotides matching TRBD1. Looked up from germline, CDR1 is GTSNPN and CDR2 is SVGIG (reference sequence). The CDR3 is made up of 14 amino acids. Losses at the gene ends were 3 bases for V and 5 bases for J; bases not matched to a gene: 7. In DNA, the CDR3 is TGTGCCTGGAGGGGACAGTTTTTGGATCAGCCCCAGCATTTT. This sequence encodes CAWRGQFLDQPQHF.

CDR3 in DNA: TGCAGCGTGACGGGACACATTAACACTGAAGCTTTCTTT. Translation gives CSVTGHINTEAFF. J is TRBJ1-1 and V is TRBV29-1, with D perhaps TRBD1 (6 bases). CDR1 and CDR2 from the germline V gene are SQVTM and ANQGSEA. The length of the CDR3 is 13 residues. Trimming removed 6 bases at V and 2 bases at J, with 13 bases between.

The chain combines TRBV9 with TRBJ2-5, with 7 positions matching TRBD2. The V gene end was trimmed by 0 bases and the J gene end by 4 bases; junction bases not matched to a gene: 9. Germline values: CDR1 SGDLS, CDR2 YYNGEE. The CDR3 spans 16 residues. CDR3 sequence (DNA): TGTGCCAGCAGCGTAGGTGGGAGGGGTCTCGGAGAGACCCAGTACTTC. It is translated as CASSVGGRGLGETQYF.